The present TCR beta chain was sequenced within a study of siplizumab effects on memory and regulatory T cells. As to this clone: The antigen is not known.

The CDR3 totals 18 residues. The germline CDR1 and CDR2 sequences are MNHNS and SASEGT. The assay was immunoSEQ multiplex PCR, and TCRdb's table has in-frame clones only and misses some. The sample holds over 35,000 clones, more than 80% seen once. Study-level points and caveats: Relative to controls at more than 25%, mappable alloreactive CD4+ clones exhibited a mean Treg-derived proportion of approximately 70% with siplizumab. The diversity of naive T cells seemed greater than that of memory cells, and their alloresponse contribution seemed major. Proliferating siplizumab-culture Tregs lacked confirmation of suppressive function.

This receptor was taken from a human donor in good health. V usage is TRBV6-1 and J usage is TRBJ2-5; TRBD2 matches at 8 bases. The J call may be incorrect, as the DNA end agrees better with TRBJ2-7. The sequenced material came from naive CD4+ T cells sorted from blood. The CDR3 sequence is CASSEAPHSGSYSYEQYF. In DNA, the CDR3 is TGTGCCAGCAGTGAAGCGCCCCACAGCGGGAGTTACTCCTACGAGCAGTACTTC.